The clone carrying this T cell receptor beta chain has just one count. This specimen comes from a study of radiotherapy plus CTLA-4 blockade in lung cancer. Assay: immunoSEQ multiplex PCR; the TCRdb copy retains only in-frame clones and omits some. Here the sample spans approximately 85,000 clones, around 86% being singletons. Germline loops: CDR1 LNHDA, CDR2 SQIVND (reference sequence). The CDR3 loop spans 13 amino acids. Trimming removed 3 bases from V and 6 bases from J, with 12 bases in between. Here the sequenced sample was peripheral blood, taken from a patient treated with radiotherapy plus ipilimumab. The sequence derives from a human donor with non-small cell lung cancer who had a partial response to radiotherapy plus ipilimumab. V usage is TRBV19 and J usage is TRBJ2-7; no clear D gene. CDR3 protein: CASSMSTAFEQYF. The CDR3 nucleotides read TGTGCCAGTAGTATGAGTACAGCCTTCGAGCAGTACTTC.